The 2 T cell receptor beta chains below come from one sample, sequenced in a study of CD8+CD57+ T cells in acquired aplastic anemia. Genomic DNA provided the template from which TCR beta VDJ and CDR3 profiles were obtained. TCRdb re-derived calls from the reads in MiXCR, one entry per CDR3 protein. Of hundreds of thousands of distinct CDR3 sequences listed, about two thirds are singletons. Sequenced material: sorted CD4+, CD8+, or CD8+CD57+ T cells (not recorded which) from PBMCs. These receptors were obtained from a human donor in good health, serving as a control.

The chain employs TRBV5-1 and TRBJ1-5; D ambiguous. The V gene's germline CDR1 is SGHRS and CDR2 YFSETQ. Trimming left V 0 bases short and J 7 bases short, with 14 bases between. The length of the CDR3 is 15 residues. The CDR3 spells CASSLGAGRQQPQHF. CDR3 DNA: TGCGCCAGCAGCTTGGGGGCGGGGAGGCAACAGCCCCAGCATTTT. Filled out from reference TRBV5-1 and TRBJ1-5, the complete variable domain reads KAGVTQTPRYLIKTRGQQVTLSCSPISGHRSVSWYQQTPGQGLQFLFEYFSETQRNKGNFPGRFSGRQFSNSRSEMNVSTLELGDSALYLCASSLGAGRQQPQHFGDGTRLSIL.

This chain joins TRBV11-1 and TRBJ2-5; the D gene could be TRBD1 or TRBD2 (5 bases each). The germline V and J ends were trimmed by 5 bases and 5 bases, with 18 bases remaining between them. The CDR3 length is 15 residues. Germline V gene data show CDR1 as SGHAT and CDR2 as FQDESV (reference sequence). Here the CDR3 DNA reads TGTGCCAGCAGCCCCGGGACCGGCGATGGGGAGACCCAGTACTTC. This encodes CASSPGTGDGETQYF.